This T cell receptor beta chain was sequenced for a study of cytomegalovirus exposure and HLA in healthy donors (TCRdb year 2017). In the study overall: In an earlier analysis of 550 to 750 of the donors, 276 Gb of sequence data and 120 million or so unique TCR beta sequences from roughly 200 million T cells were reported. Besides the first cohort of around 700 subjects, a separate validation cohort made up of 95 to 150 different subjects was used. Of the roughly 400 genotyped donors, around 81% fell in the genetic ancestry cluster associated with self-reported Caucasian donors. To predict cytomegalovirus infection status, the study combined high-throughput TCR immunosequencing, statistical association of individual TCRs with disease status, and machine learning. Class I and class II HLA loci were covered by the typing at four-digit resolution. Donor age, sex, ethnicity and CMV serostatus were collected together with the repertoire data. The study aimed to test whether cataloging public T cell receptors could reveal signatures of past pathogen exposure. Every repertoire in the discovery cohort had been generated on one and the same sequencing platform. Across approximately 400 genotyped donors of the cohort, an average of roughly 250,000 unique TCR beta nucleotide sequences per donor were sequenced, and about a sixth of those sequences were non-productive. An earlier analysis of fewer than 700 of the donors applied high-throughput TCR beta sequencing to assess whether each TCR beta V gene segment acted as functional or pseudogenic. Roughly 5 DR-DQ haplotypes were treated as single units for association and clustering because of strong linkage in the cohort. In the later analysis, no new phenotypic data were used to find candidate immune exposures; instead, reliance was placed on TCR beta sequences and their occurrence across donors. Genome-wide SNP genotypes for about 55% of the 666 donors were used in a later genetic analysis, which treated that subset as a discovery cohort. The study used immunosequencing to profile the T cell repertoires of 666 subjects and linked those repertoires to cytomegalovirus serostatus. Typing coverage varied by locus: roughly 629-630 donors for A, B, C, DRB1 and DQB1; roughly 500 for DQA1; around 570 for DPA1; 450 to 480 for DPB1. An early release that covered 500 to 800 HLA-typed donors contained approximately 300 gigabases of sequencing data and tens of millions of unique TCR sequences. In a later analysis, previously published TCR beta repertoires from 600 to 850 donors were re-analyzed and high-resolution HLA genotyping was added so that TCR occurrence patterns could be studied.

Library generation was performed with the immunoSEQ multiplex PCR assay. For the multiplex PCR, a mixture combining 60 forward primers for TCR Vbeta segments and 13 reverse primers for TCR Jbeta segments was used. Amplification of the CDR3 region of rearranged TCR beta genes was performed with a multiplex PCR assay on genomic DNA. The amplified TCR beta libraries were sequenced on the Illumina HiSeq System as 87-base-pair reads. On the study's bioinformatics: A later analysis counted tens of millions of unique TCR beta chains across the 500 to 850 repertoires, and some 11 million of these chains were shared by at least two donors. Raw reads were error-corrected and collapsed into unique sequences with a nearest-neighbor algorithm that merged closely related sequences to remove PCR and sequencing errors. Alignment of CDR3 sequences to IMGT reference sequences was used to assign V, D and J gene segments. For a sequence to be retained, at least a six-nucleotide match to both a V gene segment and a J gene segment was required. A rearrangement counted as productive if the CDR3 had no stop codons and remained in frame with V and J, and every other rearrangement counted as non-productive. Following IMGT convention, CDR3 was defined as the stretch from the second conserved V-encoded cysteine up to the conserved J-encoded phenylalanine. In an earlier analysis of 550 to 650 of the donors, sequences lacking an unambiguous match to a single V gene segment were excluded. An earlier analysis of several hundred of the donors classified V segments as functional when productive rearrangements were above 56.7% and as segregating when the standard deviation between donors was above 5%. A statistical classification framework was developed to diagnose cytomegalovirus status using the catalog of TCR beta chain sequences. V and J gene assignment, in a later analysis, came from comparing TCR nucleotide sequences with IMGT/GENE-DB human TR gene sequences. In a later analysis, CDR3 sequences and most-parsimonious VDJ recombination scenarios were assigned using the TCRdist pipeline. In a later analysis, every TCR beta chain was defined by the combination of its CDR3 amino acid sequence and its V-gene family, and reads without a unique V-gene family were dropped. A later analysis removed 550 to 650 highly shared, low-generation-probability nucleotide sequences to deal with suspected cross-contamination and a sequencing artifact. In a later analysis, a clonal expansion index was calculated for each public chain from normalized within-repertoire ranks of inferred template counts. Generation probabilities in a later analysis came from a VDJ recombination model fitted to out-of-frame rearrangements, and those results were checked against IGoR. In a later analysis, hypergeometric tests were used to score TCR-TCR, TCR-HLA and TCR-CMV co-occurrence, with a repertoire-size bias correction applied to TCR pairs. False discovery rates were estimated in a later analysis by permuting HLA or CMV assignments 20 times. A later analysis grouped co-occurring TCRs with DBSCAN, adding TCRdist sequence similarity when clustering within HLA-allele-positive subsets. Co-occurrence clustering excluded repertoires with fewer than 30,000 or more than 120,000 public chains, plus five with anomalous nucleotide sharing. As stored in TCRdb, this immuneACCESS dataset retains in-frame rearrangements with V and J assigned. A fraction of the clones does not appear; measured against another copy, unresolved V genes explain less than half of the discrepancy, and the remainder lacks a known reason. Clonal size and the V and J genes are those of that table, whereas D and trimming came from the DNA. Present in this sample are about 100,000 clones, around 76% of which were seen just once. The ten largest clones take up roughly 3% of the sample.

The paper's findings and limits, for the study overall: A cluster of highly shared sequence variants was judged likely to be a technical artifact of the sequencing pipeline. A further reported finding was that TCR beta sequences accurately predicted the HLA-A and HLA-B alleles for most subjects in the first cohort. A later analysis found that most CMV-associated TCR beta chains appeared HLA-restricted, with HLA associations seemingly driven largely by CMV exposure. In vitro tests confirmed that three of the cytomegalovirus-associated TCR beta chains recognize cytomegalovirus antigens. In a later analysis, TCR association rates were found to vary across HLA loci, with the most associated TCRs seen for DRB1 alleles and the fewest for HLA-C alleles. When HLA alleles, especially DR and DQ, strongly co-occurred, TCR associations were difficult to assign to individual alleles. The earlier analysis of about 600 of the donors excluded about 16 rarely observed V segments, including chromosome 9 orphons, because counts were too low. According to a later genetic analysis, donors in an Asian-associated ancestry cluster had fewer N-insertions in productive TCRs than the roughly 700-donor mean. Because some donors lacked HLA typing at each locus, the association tests relied only on the typed subset. A later analysis found that HLA-associated TCR beta chains were more clonally expanded and had lower generation probabilities than equally common non-associated chains. The authors suggested that the approach could potentially be extended to other disease states and immunological phenotypes. For the cohort, immune exposure information was limited to CMV serostatus. At a false discovery rate of 0.05, a later analysis linked approximately 18,000 TCR beta sequences to specific HLA alleles. The classifier was reported to diagnose cytomegalovirus status with high specificity and sensitivity in both the original cohort and the validation cohort. The presence/absence analyses assumed that sequencing depth was roughly uniform across donors, and that assumption may not be true. Linkage disequilibrium might explain the correlated functional status among segregating V segments, but an unknown experimental factor could not be excluded. An association between a missense DCLRE1C variant and V-gene and J-gene trimming of TCR beta chains was found in a later genetic analysis and replicated in an independent cohort. In an earlier analysis of around 500 of the donors, most TCR beta V segments appeared in productive rearrangements about 87% or about 30% of the time, broadly matching IMGT annotations. The study gave a list of about 170 TCR beta chains associated with cytomegalovirus. Across donors, most TCR sequences were observed very rarely, whereas some public TCRs were present in many individuals. A later analysis reported that several top co-occurrence clusters appeared linked to parvovirus B19, influenza, CMV and Epstein-Barr virus. In this cohort, only TCR beta chains were sequenced, and detectable features were limited by the absence of alpha or paired-chain data.

Comment on this clone: The antigen it recognizes is unknown. It has no much larger one-base neighbor in the sample; base qualities were not kept.

The cohort consisted of approximately 690 healthy bone marrow donors. At the time of sampling, all cohort members were nominally healthy, though unrecorded immune exposures were likely present. The donor tested CMV seropositive and was one of the 289 seropositive cohort members. Each donor provided a peripheral blood sample, and peripheral blood mononuclear cells were used for TCR beta sequencing. The Qiagen DNeasy Blood Extraction Kit was used to extract genomic DNA from the blood cell samples. The TCR sequence derives from a man aged 30 to 45 in good health and CMV-seropositive. Sequenced material: PBMCs.

CDR3 region: CASSHGGVKGYTF. Here is the DNA: TGTGCCAGCAGCCACGGGGGGGTGAAAGGCTACACCTTC. This chain joins TRBV21-1 to TRBJ1-2. TRBV21-1 is termed a pseudogene. Spanning cysteine to phenylalanine, the CDR3 consists of 13 amino acids. This entry keeps only the CDR3 DNA: 39 bases, framed from base 1.